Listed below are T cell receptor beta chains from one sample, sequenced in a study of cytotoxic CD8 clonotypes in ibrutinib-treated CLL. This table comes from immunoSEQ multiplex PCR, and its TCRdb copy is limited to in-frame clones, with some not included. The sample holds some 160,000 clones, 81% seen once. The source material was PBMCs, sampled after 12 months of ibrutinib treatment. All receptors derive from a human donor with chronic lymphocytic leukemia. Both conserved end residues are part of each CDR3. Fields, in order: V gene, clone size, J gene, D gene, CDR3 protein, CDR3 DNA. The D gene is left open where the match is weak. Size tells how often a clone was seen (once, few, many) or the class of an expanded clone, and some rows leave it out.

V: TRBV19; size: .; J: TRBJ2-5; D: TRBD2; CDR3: CASSISGTGETQYF; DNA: TGTGCCAGTAGTATAAGCGGGACGGGAGAGACCCAGTACTTC
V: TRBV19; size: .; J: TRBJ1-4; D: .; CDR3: CASSVGVNEKLFF; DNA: TGTGCCAGTAGCGTCGGGGTTAATGAAAAACTGTTTTTT
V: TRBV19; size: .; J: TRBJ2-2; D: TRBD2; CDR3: CASTRREGNGELFF; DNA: TGTGCCAGTACCCGCAGGGAGGGTAACGGGGAGCTGTTTTTT
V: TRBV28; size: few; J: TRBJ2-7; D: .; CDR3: CASSPATGTRGGNEQYF; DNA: TGTGCCAGCAGTCCGGCCACCGGGACAAGGGGGGGTAATGAGCAGTACTTC
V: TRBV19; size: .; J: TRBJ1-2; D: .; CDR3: CASSIPGNYGYTF; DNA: TGTGCCAGTAGTATCCCAGGGAACTATGGCTACACCTTC
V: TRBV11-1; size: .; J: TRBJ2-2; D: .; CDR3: CASSLNFGTQNTGELFF; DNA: TGTGCCAGCAGCTTAAATTTCGGGACACAGAACACCGGGGAGCTGTTTTTT
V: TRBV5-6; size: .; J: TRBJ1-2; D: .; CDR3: CASSSKEWISYGYTF; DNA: TGTGCCAGCAGTTCCAAGGAGTGGATATCCTATGGCTACACCTTC
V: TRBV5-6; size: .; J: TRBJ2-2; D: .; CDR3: CASSRDLSAGELFF; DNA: TGTGCCAGCAGCCGGGACCTATCCGCCGGGGAGCTGTTTTTT
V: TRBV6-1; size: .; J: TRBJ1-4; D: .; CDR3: CASRTLGGNEKLFF; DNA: TGTGCCAGCAGAACCCTAGGCGGCAATGAAAAACTGTTTTTT
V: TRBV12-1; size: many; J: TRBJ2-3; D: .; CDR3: CASSDFPGLAGSDTQYF; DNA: TGTGCCAGCAGCGATTTTCCAGGACTAGCGGGATCGGATACGCAGTATTTT